What follows describes a single T cell receptor beta chain. This record belongs to a study of cytomegalovirus exposure and HLA in healthy donors. PCR was performed using 60 Vbeta and 13 Jbeta primers. TCRdb's copy holds only in-frame clones and misses some; the assay was immunoSEQ multiplex PCR. The top ten hold about 4.4% of the sample, which has around 150,000 clones, 70% to 80% seen once. Germline trimming cut 7 bases from V and 8 bases from J; bases unmatched to any gene: 13. The CDR3 is 15 amino acids. Germline loops: CDR1 LGHNA, CDR2 YSLEER. The receptor's source is a man aged 40-49 years in good health and CMV-seronegative. The J gene is TRBJ1-4, the V gene TRBV4-3; 7 nucleotides align to TRBD1. Sequencing was carried out using PBMCs. The CDR3 spells CASKTGVFSSEKLFF. CDR3 nucleotides: TGCGCCAGCAAAACAGGGGTTTTTTCCAGCGAAAAACTGTTTTTT.